Listed below are T cell receptor beta chains from one sample, sequenced in a study of vaccination effects on CD4 cells after COVID-19. Their recognized antigens are unknown. Method: immunoSEQ multiplex PCR; TCRdb's copy keeps in-frame clones and lacks some. The sample lists about 79,000 clones; roughly 72% were seen once. This material consisted of CD4+ T cells from PBMCs cultured with HCoV-229E spike peptides, taken before COVID-19 vaccination. These receptors were obtained from a human donor who received a COVID-19 vaccine. Each CDR3 is given with its conserved first and last residue. D genes are given only for firm matches. For some rows the clone size is stated as once, few or many, or as a class when expanded; others skip it.

size,V,D,J,DNA,CDR3
.,TRBV6-5,TRBD1,TRBJ2-3,TGTGCCAGCAGTCGCCGACAGGGGAAAGGAGATACGCAGTATTTT,CASSRRQGKGDTQYF
.,TRBV27,TRBD2,TRBJ2-1,TGTGCCAGCAGACTAGCGCAAAATCTATACAATGAGCAGTTCTTC,CASRLAQNLYNEQFF
.,TRBV7-3,.,TRBJ2-1,TGTGCCAGCAGCTTAGGGCAGAACAATGAGCAGTTCTTC,CASSLGQNNEQFF
.,TRBV24-1,TRBD1,TRBJ2-1,TGTGCCACCAGTGATTTGGTTCAGGGGGTATCCTACAATGAGCAGTTCTTC,CATSDLVQGVSYNEQFF
once,TRBV7-9,.,TRBJ1-1,TGTGCCAGCAGCCCCCGGACAGCGGAAAACACTGAAGCTTTCTTT,CASSPRTAENTEAFF
.,TRBV24-1,.,TRBJ2-3,TGTGCCACCAGTGAGGATGGGACAGATACGCAGTATTTT,CATSEDGTDTQYF
.,TRBV9,.,TRBJ2-3,TGTGCCAGCAGCGTAGCTGAACAGGGTTTTGTGGATACGCAGTATTTT,CASSVAEQGFVDTQYF
.,TRBV14,.,TRBJ1-1,TGTGCCAGCAGCCCAAGGGTTTTATTGAACACTGAAGCTTTCTTT,CASSPRVLLNTEAFF
few,TRBV5-1,TRBD2,TRBJ2-1,TGCGCCAGCAGCTTGGGGTCCGGGGGGGCGAATGAGCAGTTCTTC,CASSLGSGGANEQFF
.,TRBV18,.,TRBJ2-1,TGTGCCAGCTCACCTACCAGAGGGAGCTCCTACAATGAGCAGTTCTTC,CASSPTRGSSYNEQFF
few,TRBV5-1,.,TRBJ1-1,TGCGCCAGCAGCTTGAATCTAGGCGGAACTGAAGCTTTCTTT,CASSLNLGGTEAFF
.,TRBV5-1,TRBD1,TRBJ1-3,TGCGCCAGCAGCGGGGGACAGGGAGGTGGAAACACCATATATTTT,CASSGGQGGGNTIYF
.,TRBV6-2/TRBV6-3,TRBD1,TRBJ1-5,TGTGCCAGCAGTTATGGACAGGGTGCGACTGGGAATCAGCCCCAGCATTTT,CASSYGQGATGNQPQHF
.,TRBV3-1/TRBV3-2,.,TRBJ1-6,TGTGCCAGCAGCCAACCAGGGGCACAAGATTCACCCCTCCACTTT,CASSQPGAQDSPLHF
.,TRBV4-2,.,TRBJ2-1,TGTGCCAGCAGCCAAGATGGGTTTCCCTACAATGAGCAGTTCTTC,CASSQDGFPYNEQFF
.,TRBV6-5,.,TRBJ2-1,TGTGCCAGCAGTCGCCGGGACACCCACAATGAGCAGTTCTTC,CASSRRDTHNEQFF
.,TRBV6-1,TRBD1,TRBJ1-1,TGTGCCAGCAGTGAACAAGGGGGACAGGATACTCGACCGGCTTTCTTT,CASSEQGGQDTRPAFF
.,TRBV18,.,TRBJ1-1,TGTGCCAGCTCACCACCCAAGAGGGCTGAAGCTTTCTTT,CASSPPKRAEAFF
once,TRBV7-2,.,TRBJ2-3,TGTGCCAGCAGCCCCCCCCGGCCCCCTACGCAGTATTTT,CASSPPRPPTQYF
.,TRBV12-3/TRBV12-4,TRBD1,TRBJ2-5,TGTGCCAGCAGCCGGGACAGCGCTGAGACCCAGTACTTC,CASSRDSAETQYF
few,TRBV6-5,.,TRBJ1-2,TGTGCCAGCACCCGATCCGACAGAGCCTATGGCTACACCTTC,CASTRSDRAYGYTF
.,TRBV19,TRBD1,TRBJ2-5,TGTGCCAGTAGTACCGGGACAGGGAGGGGGATCGTGACCCAGTACTTC,CASSTGTGRGIVTQYF
.,TRBV19,TRBD1,TRBJ1-5,TGTGCCAGTAGTCCAACCAAGGGGGCCAATAGCAATCAGCCCCAGCATTTT,CASSPTKGANSNQPQHF
.,TRBV4-2,TRBD2,TRBJ2-3,TGTGCCAGCAGCACTAGCGGGGGGGCAGATACGCAGTATTTT,CASSTSGGADTQYF
.,TRBV18,TRBD1,TRBJ1-5,TGTGCCAGCTCACCAACCGGGACAGGGGGCGTACGGAGCAATCAGCCCCAGCATTTT,CASSPTGTGGVRSNQPQHF
.,TRBV2,.,TRBJ2-5,TGTGCCAGCAGTCAGGTCAGCCTGGAGACCCAGTACTTC,CASSQVSLETQYF
.,TRBV2,TRBD2,TRBJ2-2,TGTGCCAGCAGGGAGCTGGCTAGCGGGGGATTAACCGGGGAGCTGTTTTTT,CASRELASGGLTGELFF
few,TRBV9,.,TRBJ1-2,TGTGCCAGCAGCGTAGGGTCTCAGGGAAACTATGGCTACACCTTC,CASSVGSQGNYGYTF
.,TRBV21-1,.,TRBJ1-2,TGTGCCAGCAGCAAAGAGGCGGACACCTCCCATTCACCCTATGGCTACACCTTC,CASSKEADTSHSPYGYTF
once,TRBV7-9,.,TRBJ1-1,TGTGCCAGCAGCTTAATGGGGAACACTGAAGCTTTCTTT,CASSLMGNTEAFF
.,TRBV3-1/TRBV3-2,TRBD2,TRBJ2-2,TGTGCCAGCAGCCAAGATTGGGCTAGCGGGGTCCAGAGGAGGACCGGGGAGCTGTTTTTT,CASSQDWASGVQRRTGELFF
.,TRBV5-1,.,TRBJ1-2,TGCGCCAGCAGCTTGACCGCGGGTATCGACTATGGCTACACCTTC,CASSLTAGIDYGYTF
.,TRBV4-3,.,TRBJ2-1,TGCGCCAGCAGCCGAGGGGCGGACTCCTACAATGAGCAGTTCTTC,CASSRGADSYNEQFF
.,TRBV7-3,.,TRBJ2-1,TGTGCCAGCAGCCGGACACGGAACTCCTACAATGAGCAGTTCTTC,CASSRTRNSYNEQFF
.,TRBV15,TRBD1,TRBJ1-5,TGTGCCACCAGCAGGAAAGACAGGGGGCGCGGTCAGCCCCAGCATTTT,CATSRKDRGRGQPQHF
few,TRBV5-4,.,TRBJ2-5,TGTGCCAGCAGCTTGGCGGCCCAAGAGACCCAGTACTTC,CASSLAAQETQYF
once,TRBV7-2,TRBD1,TRBJ1-6,TGTGCCAGCAGCTTGGGACAGCTGCCCTCACCCCTCCACTTT,CASSLGQLPSPLHF
.,TRBV12-3/TRBV12-4,.,TRBJ2-5,TGTGCCAGCAGCCGCACGACAGGAGAGACCCAGTACTTC,CASSRTTGETQYF
once,TRBV30,TRBD1,TRBJ1-6,TGTGCCTGGAGTCTCGGACAGGGCGATAATTCACCCCTCCACTTT,CAWSLGQGDNSPLHF
.,TRBV27,TRBD2,TRBJ2-1,TGTGCCAGCAGTCCTAAGCCGACTAGCGGGCCATACCGCTCCTACAATGAGCAGTTCTTC,CASSPKPTSGPYRSYNEQFF
few,TRBV7-2,.,TRBJ1-2,TGTGCCAGCAGCCTCCAAGACGGCCAGGGCTATGGCTACACCTTC,CASSLQDGQGYGYTF